This T cell receptor (beta chain) originates from a study of T-cell reconstitution after alpha-beta-depleted transplantation in children. Study findings and constraints: For some patients, TCRbeta diversity was high at day 60 because of recipient T cells and thymic progenitors that survived. There were reportedly several hundred expanded graft clones from which alpha-beta T cells came about two months after transplant. The authors attributed T-cell counts and diversity one year after transplant mostly to newly produced T cells.

As regards this clonotype: Its antigen remains unknown.

CDR3 length equals 17 residues. The V and J ends lost 10 bases and 4 bases, in that order; junction bases with no gene match: 19. Looked up from germline, CDR1 is LGHDT and CDR2 is YNNKEL (reference sequence). The TCRbeta library was prepared with unique molecular identifiers. A single record per CDR3 protein comes from TCRdb applying MiXCR to the PCR reads. In the table there are about 17,000 distinct CDR3 sequences, over 5% of which are singletons. The sequenced sample was PBMCs, obtained before TCRalphabeta/CD19-depleted stem cell transplant. The V call is TRBV3-1, the J call TRBJ2-1; 7 bases map to TRBD2. This receptor was taken from a boy between 5 and 17 years old with acute lymphoblastic leukemia, due to receive a stem cell transplant. The CDR3 reads CATCPFTLAEIYNEQFF. The CDR3 DNA follows: TGTGCCACCTGCCCCTTTACGCTAGCGGAAATTTACAATGAGCAGTTCTTC.